A single TCR beta chain is shown here with its context. Its antigen is unidentified. Sample-barcoded 5' priming and a J-beta primer mix drove a second PCR of 7 to 11 cycles. Each CDR3 protein is one row after TCRdb ran MiXCR on the 5' RACE reads. In the table there are just under 900,000 distinct CDR3 sequences, about 28% of which are singletons. Collection of about 9.4 milliliters of peripheral blood was performed for each donor. The sample is drawn from a study of blood T cells in healthy people across ages. Study-wide points: Strong correlation was found linking TCR beta diversity to naive T cell percentage. The study found more naive CD4+ cells and higher diversity in long-lived than aged donors.

V lost 5 bases and J 4 bases, leaving 11 bases between the germline ends. The CDR3 covers 14 residues. The V gene's germline CDR1 is SGHTA and CDR2 FQGNSA. The sequence was collected from a woman of 80 years or more in good health. Sequenced sample: blood. This sequence joins TRBV7-2 and TRBJ1-4, with D possibly TRBD1 on 5 matching bases. CDR3 sequence reads: CASSRQTNNEKLFF. The CDR3 nucleotides read TGTGCCAGCAGCCGACAGACGAATAATGAAAAACTGTTTTTT.